This T cell receptor (beta chain) was retrieved from a study of T-cell memory formation after mild COVID-19 (dated by TCRdb to about 2021). Some background on the complete study: TCR sequence clusters from the two donors were largely donor specific. In two donors, T-cell clones that expanded and contracted after mild COVID-19 were tracked by sequencing TCRalpha and TCRbeta repertoires over time. Two young, previously healthy adult volunteers, one female and one male, were included in the cohort.

Ficoll-Paque density gradient centrifugation was used to isolate PBMCs. Spanning cysteine to phenylalanine, the CDR3 consists of 13 amino acids. Only the CDR3 part of the read is kept: 39 bases, read in frame from the first base. V gives up 4 bases and J gives up 4 bases, and the segment between their germline ends measures 12 bases. The germline V gene provides CDR1 SGHRS and CDR2 YFSETQ. The reads were generated on an Illumina NovaSeq 6000. cDNA libraries for TCRalpha and TCRbeta were prepared by 5'RACE using constant-segment primers, with sample barcodes and unique molecular identifiers added. RNA was extracted from every sample with Trizol reagent. Libraries were amplified in two PCR steps, with a second sample barcode and Illumina TruSeq adapters added in the second step. Libraries were sequenced on an Illumina NovaSeq with 2 x 150 bp paired-end reads. From the authors' description of their analysis: The reads were demultiplexed and collapsed into UMI-guided consensus sequences using migec v1.2.7. With mixcr v2.1.11, UMI consensuses were aligned to TRA and TRB V and J templates and assembled into clonotypes. Expanded or contracted clonotypes were those called significant by both edgeR and NoisET, with noise models trained on biological replicates. For edgeR calls, the thresholds were a false discovery rate-adjusted p below 0.01 and a log2 fold-change of 1. As an exploratory analysis of dynamics, PCA with hierarchical clustering was applied to max-normalized trajectories of the 1000 most abundant clonotypes. The CD4 or CD8 phenotype of responding clones was assigned using the separately sequenced CD4+ and CD8+ repertoires. TCRdb applied fastp at Q25 and MiXCR to the public reads, then kept only in-frame beta chains. One record per CDR3 amino acid sequence lists the most common genes and DNA. TCRdb, rather than the study authors, made the V and J calls. The sample table lists about 290,000 distinct CDR3 sequences, roughly 18% of them with a count of one. Roughly 23% of the sample belongs to the ten largest clones.

What the authors observed across the whole study: Contracting CD4+ clones were found mainly in CM and EM memory subsets, while CD8+ clones were enriched in EMRA. From day 15 to 85, contracting clones showed balanced CD4/CD8 phenotypes, whereas a second wave of clones that expanded from day 15 to 37 leaned towards CD4+. The second-wave clones that peaked on day 37 were not confirmed to be SARS-CoV-2 specific. Some responding clones were found in pre-infection memory, which suggests that pre-existing cross-reactive memory T cells took part in the SARS-CoV-2 response. The study included only a couple of mild cases, and larger cohorts that include severe cases with pre-infection samples were judged to be necessary.

Notes on this clonotype: Which antigen it targets is not known. No per-base quality is available; no much larger clone lies one base away.

The sample taken for sequencing was PBMCs or a T cell subset sorted from them (not recorded which). In this chain, TRBV5-1 is recombined with TRBJ2-7; the D gene cannot be resolved reliably. The receptor was derived from a man younger than 35 who had mild COVID-19 (a few samples of this study predate the infection). The sample titles of this study are shuffled in the database, so cell type and time point are left out; the donor was told from shared clones. The DNA is TGCGCCAGCAGCCCCACCTTAGGGTACGAGCAGTACTTC. The resulting protein is CASSPTLGYEQYF.